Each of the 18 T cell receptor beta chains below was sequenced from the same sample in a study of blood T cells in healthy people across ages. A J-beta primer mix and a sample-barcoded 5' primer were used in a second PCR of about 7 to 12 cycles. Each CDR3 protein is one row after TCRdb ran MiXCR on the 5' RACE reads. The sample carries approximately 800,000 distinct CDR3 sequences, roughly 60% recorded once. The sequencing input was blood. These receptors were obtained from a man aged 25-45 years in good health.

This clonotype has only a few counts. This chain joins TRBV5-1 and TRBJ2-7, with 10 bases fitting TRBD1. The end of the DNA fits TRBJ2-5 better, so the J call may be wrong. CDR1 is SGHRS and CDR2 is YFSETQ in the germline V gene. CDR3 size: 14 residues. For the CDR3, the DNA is TGCGCCAGCAGCCAGGGACAGGGGATAGAGACCCAGTACTTC. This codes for CASSQGQGIETQYF.

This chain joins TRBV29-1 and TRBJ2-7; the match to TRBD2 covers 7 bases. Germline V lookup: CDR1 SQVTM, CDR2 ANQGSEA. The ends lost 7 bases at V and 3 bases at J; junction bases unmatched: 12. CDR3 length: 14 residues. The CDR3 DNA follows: TGCAGCGCCTGGGGGGGGGACGCGGGCTACGAGCAGTACTTC. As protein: CSAWGGDAGYEQYF.

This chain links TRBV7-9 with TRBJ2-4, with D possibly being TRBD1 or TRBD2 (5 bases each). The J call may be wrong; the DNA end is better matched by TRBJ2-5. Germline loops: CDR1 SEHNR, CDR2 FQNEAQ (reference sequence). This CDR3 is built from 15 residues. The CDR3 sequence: CASSLRGADGVTQYF. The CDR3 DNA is TGTGCCAGCAGCTTAAGAGGGGCCGACGGGGTGACCCAGTACTTC.

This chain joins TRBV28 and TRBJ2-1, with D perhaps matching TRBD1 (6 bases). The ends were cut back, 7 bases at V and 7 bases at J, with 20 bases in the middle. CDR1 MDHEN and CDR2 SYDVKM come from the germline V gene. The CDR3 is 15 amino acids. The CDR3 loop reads CASNLRGRGINEQFF. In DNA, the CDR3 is TGTGCCAGCAACCTACGGGGCAGGGGTATAAATGAGCAGTTCTTC.

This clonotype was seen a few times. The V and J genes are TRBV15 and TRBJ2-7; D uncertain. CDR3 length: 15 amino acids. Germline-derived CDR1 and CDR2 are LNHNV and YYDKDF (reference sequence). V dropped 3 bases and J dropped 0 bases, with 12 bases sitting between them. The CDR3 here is CATSSVDIDSYEQYF. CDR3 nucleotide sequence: TGTGCCACCAGCAGCGTTGACATCGACTCCTACGAGCAGTACTTC.

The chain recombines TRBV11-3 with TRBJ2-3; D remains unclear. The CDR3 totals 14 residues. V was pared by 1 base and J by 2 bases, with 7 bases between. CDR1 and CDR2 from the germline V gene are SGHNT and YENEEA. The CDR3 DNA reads TGTGCCAGCAGCTTAGGGGCAGCCACAGATACGCAGTATTTT. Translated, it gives CASSLGAATDTQYF.

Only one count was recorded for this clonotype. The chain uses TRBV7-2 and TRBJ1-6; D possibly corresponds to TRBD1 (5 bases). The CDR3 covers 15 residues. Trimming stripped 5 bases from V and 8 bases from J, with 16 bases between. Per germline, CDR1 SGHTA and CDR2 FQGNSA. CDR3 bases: TGTGCCAGCAGCCCGGCCGGGACGACTTATTCACCCCTCCACTTT. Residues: CASSPAGTTYSPLHF.

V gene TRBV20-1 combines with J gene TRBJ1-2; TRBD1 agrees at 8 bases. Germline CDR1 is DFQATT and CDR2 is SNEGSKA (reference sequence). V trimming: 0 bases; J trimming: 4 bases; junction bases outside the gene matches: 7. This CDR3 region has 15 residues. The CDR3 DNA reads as TGCAGTGCTAGAGACCCTGGACAGGGTGGCTATGGCTACACCTTC. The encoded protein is CSARDPGQGGYGYTF.

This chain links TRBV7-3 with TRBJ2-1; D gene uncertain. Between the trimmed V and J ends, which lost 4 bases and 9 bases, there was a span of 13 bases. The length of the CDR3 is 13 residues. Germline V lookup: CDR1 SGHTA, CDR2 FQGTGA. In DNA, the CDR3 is TGTGCCAGCAGCTCACCCCACTGGAGTGAGCAGTTCTTC. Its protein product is CASSSPHWSEQFF.

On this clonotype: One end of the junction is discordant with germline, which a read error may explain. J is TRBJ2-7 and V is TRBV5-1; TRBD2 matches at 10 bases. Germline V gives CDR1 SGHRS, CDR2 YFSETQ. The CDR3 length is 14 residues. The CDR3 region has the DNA TGTGCCAGCAGTCCAGCGGGGGGGCCGTACGAGCAGTACTTC. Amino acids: CASSPAGGPYEQYF.

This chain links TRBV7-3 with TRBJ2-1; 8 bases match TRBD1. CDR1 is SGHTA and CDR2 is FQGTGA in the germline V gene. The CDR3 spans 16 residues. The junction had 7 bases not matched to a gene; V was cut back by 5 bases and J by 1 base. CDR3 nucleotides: TGTGCCAGCAGCCGCAGGGGGCATATATCCTACAATGAGCAGTTCTTC. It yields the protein CASSRRGHISYNEQFF.

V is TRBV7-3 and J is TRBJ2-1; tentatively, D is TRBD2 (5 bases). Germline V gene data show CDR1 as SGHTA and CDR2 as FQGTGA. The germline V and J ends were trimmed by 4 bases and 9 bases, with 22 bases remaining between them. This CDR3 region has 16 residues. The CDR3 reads CASSCGGRGTGGEQFF. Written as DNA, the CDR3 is TGTGCCAGCAGCTGTGGCGGACGGGGAACCGGCGGTGAGCAGTTCTTC.

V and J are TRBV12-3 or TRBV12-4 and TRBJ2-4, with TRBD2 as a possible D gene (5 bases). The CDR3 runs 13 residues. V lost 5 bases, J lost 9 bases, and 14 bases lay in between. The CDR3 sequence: CASSEGQWIIQYF. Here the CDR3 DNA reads TGTGCCAGCAGTGAGGGCCAGTGGATCATTCAGTACTTC.

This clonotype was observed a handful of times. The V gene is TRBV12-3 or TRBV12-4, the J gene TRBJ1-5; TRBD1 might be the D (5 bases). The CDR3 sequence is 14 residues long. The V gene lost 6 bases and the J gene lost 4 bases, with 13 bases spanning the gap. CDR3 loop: CASSSYRRNQPQHF. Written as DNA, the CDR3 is TGTGCCAGCAGCTCCTACAGGAGGAATCAGCCCCAGCATTTT.

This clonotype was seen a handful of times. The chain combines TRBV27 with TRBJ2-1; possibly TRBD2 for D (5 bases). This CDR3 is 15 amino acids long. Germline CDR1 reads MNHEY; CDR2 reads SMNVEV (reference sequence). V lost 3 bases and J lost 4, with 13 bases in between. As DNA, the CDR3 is TGTGCCAGCAGTTTCCCCAGCGGAGGATACAATGAGCAGTTCTTC. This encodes CASSFPSGGYNEQFF.

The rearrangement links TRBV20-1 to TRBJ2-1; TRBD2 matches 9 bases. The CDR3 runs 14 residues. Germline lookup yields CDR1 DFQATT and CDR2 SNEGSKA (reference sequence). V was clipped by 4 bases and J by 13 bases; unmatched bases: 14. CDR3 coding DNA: TGCAGTGCTACAGCGGGGGGTAACGGGGAGACCCAGTTCTTC. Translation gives CSATAGGNGETQFF.

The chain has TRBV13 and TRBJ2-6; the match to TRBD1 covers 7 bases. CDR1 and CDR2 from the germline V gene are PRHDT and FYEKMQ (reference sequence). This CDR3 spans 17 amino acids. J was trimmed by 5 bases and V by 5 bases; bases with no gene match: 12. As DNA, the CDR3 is TGTGCCAGCAGCCTCGGACAGGAACTCTCCTGGGCCAACGTCCTGACTTTC. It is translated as CASSLGQELSWANVLTF. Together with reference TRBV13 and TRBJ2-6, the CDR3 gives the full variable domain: AAGVIQSPRHLIKEKRETATLKCYPIPRHDTVYWYQQGPGQDPQFLISFYEKMQSDKGSIPDRFSAQQFSDYHSELNMSSLELGDSALYFCASSLGQELSWANVLTFGAGSRLTVL.

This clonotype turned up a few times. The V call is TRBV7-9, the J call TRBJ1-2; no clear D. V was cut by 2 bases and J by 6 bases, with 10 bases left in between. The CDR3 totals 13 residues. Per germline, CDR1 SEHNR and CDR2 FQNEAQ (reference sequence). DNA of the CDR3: TGTGCCAGCAGCTTAACGTCCCGAGATGGCTACACCTTC. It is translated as CASSLTSRDGYTF. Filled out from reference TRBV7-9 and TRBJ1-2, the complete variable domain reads DTGVSQNPRHKITKRGQNVTFRCDPISEHNRLYWYRQTLGQGPEFLTYFQNEAQLEKSRLLSDRFSAERPKGSFSTLEIQRTEQGDSAMYLCASSLTSRDGYTFGSGTRLTVV.